These T cell receptor beta chains were read from a single sample in a study of cytomegalovirus exposure and HLA in healthy donors. Sequenced by immunoSEQ multiplex PCR; TCRdb stores in-frame clones only, minus some. The top ten clones hold approximately 2.2% of a sample with under 200,000 clones, roughly 83% of them seen once. The sample comprised PBMCs. These receptors were collected from a woman aged 45-65 years in good health and CMV-seronegative. The CDR3 runs from the conserved cysteine through the conserved F or W. Part of the rows lack a size; the others show once, few, many or a class for expanded clones.

j_gene: TRBJ2-3
abundance: -
v_gene: TRBV7-6
CDR3aa: CASSLAGGAADTQYF

j_gene: TRBJ1-2
abundance: few
v_gene: TRBV5-1
CDR3aa: CASSLLSTGNGYTF

j_gene: TRBJ1-6
abundance: -
v_gene: TRBV28
CDR3aa: CASSPGGVNSPLHF

j_gene: TRBJ2-1
abundance: -
v_gene: TRBV5-1
CDR3aa: CASSSDRGFYNEQFF

j_gene: TRBJ1-3
abundance: -
v_gene: TRBV27
CDR3aa: CASSPLPTGRFGNTIYF

j_gene: TRBJ1-2
abundance: -
v_gene: TRBV7-8
CDR3aa: CASSSRTGDYGYTF

j_gene: TRBJ2-2
abundance: -
v_gene: TRBV11-3
CDR3aa: CASSLAAGTGNTGELFF

j_gene: TRBJ1-5
abundance: -
v_gene: TRBV7-2
CDR3aa: CASSRGHGNQPQHF

j_gene: TRBJ2-1
abundance: -
v_gene: TRBV7-9
CDR3aa: CSSSLLGRAGYDNEQFF

j_gene: TRBJ2-3
abundance: -
v_gene: TRBV10-2
CDR3aa: CASSDLAGGPDTQYF

j_gene: TRBJ2-3
abundance: -
v_gene: TRBV5-4
CDR3aa: CASSPHPRGGGDTQYF

j_gene: TRBJ2-5
abundance: -
v_gene: TRBV6-6
CDR3aa: CASTYSGTKEEQYF

j_gene: TRBJ1-1
abundance: -
v_gene: TRBV2
CDR3aa: CASRAGTPNTEAFF

j_gene: TRBJ2-1
abundance: -
v_gene: TRBV6-1
CDR3aa: CASSEVTSGSNEQFF

j_gene: TRBJ2-2
abundance: -
v_gene: TRBV19
CDR3aa: CASSMDRENTGELFF

j_gene: TRBJ2-7
abundance: -
v_gene: TRBV4-2
CDR3aa: CASSQGTGTGSYEQYF

j_gene: TRBJ1-3
abundance: few
v_gene: TRBV21-1
CDR3aa: CASIFLGSKWNTIYF

j_gene: TRBJ1-5
abundance: -
v_gene: TRBV19
CDR3aa: CASKRVGQLGGNQPQHF

j_gene: TRBJ2-2
abundance: -
v_gene: TRBV19
CDR3aa: CASSIGGQGVSGELFF

j_gene: TRBJ1-2
abundance: -
v_gene: TRBV5-1
CDR3aa: CASSTVGTRAAGYGYTF

j_gene: TRBJ1-2
abundance: -
v_gene: TRBV5-5
CDR3aa: CASSLGQEIYGYTF

j_gene: TRBJ2-1
abundance: -
v_gene: TRBV10-1
CDR3aa: CASSPGQGSGNEQFF

j_gene: TRBJ2-5
abundance: -
v_gene: TRBV9
CDR3aa: CASGSGRDETQYF

j_gene: TRBJ2-5
abundance: -
v_gene: TRBV5-1
CDR3aa: CASSQNSGFQETQYF

j_gene: TRBJ1-6
abundance: -
v_gene: TRBV13
CDR3aa: CASSLGTIGGPLHF

j_gene: TRBJ1-1
abundance: few
v_gene: TRBV15
CDR3aa: CATSSDRVTEAFF

j_gene: TRBJ2-7
abundance: -
v_gene: TRBV28
CDR3aa: CASSYSTSSYEQYF

j_gene: TRBJ2-3
abundance: -
v_gene: TRBV28
CDR3aa: CASSRPDRARDTQYF